These T cell receptor beta chains were read from a single sample in a study of molecular identifiers for immune sequencing clone quantification. Each CDR3 protein gets one entry after TCRdb re-called the PCR reads with MiXCR. In the table there are 550,000 to 750,000 distinct CDR3 sequences, around 20% of which are singletons. The specimen was naive CD8+ T cells from blood, with Jurkat cell RNA spiked in. The receptors here all came from a human donor in good health. Some libraries in this study had Jurkat cell RNA spiked in. Both conserved end residues are part of each CDR3. D genes are given only for firm matches.

d_gene	v_gene	j_gene	CDR3aa
TRBD1	TRBV30	TRBJ1-1	CAWGQANTEAFF
TRBD1	TRBV25-1	TRBJ2-7	CAGRDRGDYEQYF
TRBD2	TRBV7-2	TRBJ2-5	CASSYGTSGQTQYF
-	TRBV5-4	TRBJ1-5	CASSTRGSNQPQHF
TRBD2	TRBV27	TRBJ2-2	CASSFRLAPNTGELFF
-	TRBV28	TRBJ2-3	CASSFSQRYTDTQYF
TRBD1	TRBV6-2/TRBV6-3	TRBJ1-5	CASSLRTGSVQPQHF
TRBD2	TRBV24-1	TRBJ2-1	CATSAASGRVRNEQFF
-	TRBV19	TRBJ2-1	CASSMVPVGNEQFF
-	TRBV20-1	TRBJ2-1	CSARGSGPYNEQFF
TRBD1	TRBV19	TRBJ1-5	CTSSNFKGQGSNQPQHF
-	TRBV9	TRBJ2-5	CASSRGGTIQETQYF
TRBD2	TRBV13	TRBJ2-1	CASSSRTSGGLNYNEQFF
-	TRBV4-3	TRBJ2-1	CASSQDAGRGLNEQFF
-	TRBV18	TRBJ1-4	CASSPTNEKLFF
-	TRBV15	TRBJ2-2	CATSSGTQNTGELFF
TRBD1	TRBV6-5	TRBJ2-2	CASSYWGQGVSGEPFF
TRBD2	TRBV19	TRBJ2-7	CASSMTSGGSEQYF
-	TRBV18	TRBJ2-7	CASSPPVAGPSSEQYF
TRBD1	TRBV25-1	TRBJ2-3	CASSESGTGGPDTQYF
-	TRBV4-1	TRBJ1-1	CASSQANTEAFF
TRBD2	TRBV9	TRBJ2-7	CASSVEGEGEQYF
TRBD1	TRBV28	TRBJ2-7	CASSLLYRGHEQYF
TRBD1	TRBV6-5	TRBJ2-7	CASSDAPPGQGYTEQYF
-	TRBV4-3	TRBJ1-5	CASSQDRTSYQPQHF
TRBD1	TRBV12-3/TRBV12-4	TRBJ2-4	CASSPDRAVQYF
-	TRBV28	TRBJ2-1	CASSFPHLNSYNEQFF
-	TRBV6-5	TRBJ1-1	CASTLHPNTEAFF
-	TRBV6-1	TRBJ1-5	CASSESGAGQPQHF
-	TRBV18	TRBJ1-3	CASSPPTGTLGNTIYF
-	TRBV29-1	TRBJ1-1	CSVEVGLEAFF
TRBD1	TRBV7-9	TRBJ1-1	CASSLAQGARREAFF
TRBD2	TRBV6-5	TRBJ2-7	CASMGGDEQYF
TRBD2	TRBV27	TRBJ2-1	CASSLSGGVYEQFF
-	TRBV5-1	TRBJ2-7	CASSPTNPEFEQYF
TRBD2	TRBV11-2	TRBJ2-3	CASSKGTSGTDTQYF
TRBD2	TRBV12-3/TRBV12-4	TRBJ2-1	CASSSGTSGRSGEQFF
TRBD1	TRBV6-1	TRBJ2-7	CASRRQGFYEQYF
-	TRBV4-1	TRBJ1-1	CASSHPRPSLQMNTEAFF
TRBD1	TRBV9	TRBJ2-7	CASSQTGTGVAYEQYF
TRBD2	TRBV4-3	TRBJ2-5	CASSSGTNQETQYF
TRBD1	TRBV7-9	TRBJ2-2	CASSLGQRNTGELFF
TRBD1	TRBV4-1	TRBJ1-5	CASSQDRTNQPQHF
-	TRBV12-3/TRBV12-4	TRBJ2-1	CASSPGASYNEQFF
TRBD1	TRBV30	TRBJ2-3	CAMDRPDPDTQYF